This is a list of T cell receptor beta chains from one sample in a study of blood T cell repertoires in COVID-19. Data came from immunoSEQ multiplex PCR; TCRdb stores just in-frame clones and leaves some out. The sample lists over 400,000 clones, approximately 86% occurring once. Sequenced sample: PBMCs or T cells enriched from blood (not recorded which). These receptors were collected from an older woman who had recovered from COVID-19. Each CDR3 is given with its conserved first and last residue.

V	J	CDR3
TRBV13	TRBJ1-1	CASSFDRGTEAFF
TRBV6-5	TRBJ1-5	CASSYRDTNQPQHF
TRBV19	TRBJ1-5	CASSHTGRDQPQHF
TRBV2	TRBJ2-4	CASLYTGVAKNIQYF
TRBV13	TRBJ2-5	CASSLRGQETQYF
TRBV2	TRBJ1-1	CASSHPTVNTEAFF
TRBV6-5	TRBJ2-1	CASSPTGKLTSEQFF
TRBV24-1	TRBJ2-1	CATSASRGDPKDNEQFF
TRBV11-3	TRBJ1-1	CASSFTVNTEAFF
TRBV24-1	TRBJ1-5	CATTDLEGGPQHF
TRBV19	TRBJ2-7	CASSQGGLGAYEQYF
TRBV9	TRBJ1-3	CASSPTSWKNTIYF
TRBV5-6	TRBJ1-6	CASSHPRDRVDSPLHF
TRBV7-7	TRBJ2-2	CASSADGLAGTGELFF
TRBV30	TRBJ1-1	CAWSVAGGGYTEAFF
TRBV3-1/TRBV3-2	TRBJ1-6	CASREQGFFSPLHF
TRBV30	TRBJ1-2	CAWRTISRGSLGGYTF
TRBV28	TRBJ2-4	CASSFSGGTPGAKNIQYF
TRBV2	TRBJ1-2	CASTWTGSVYGYTF
TRBV2	TRBJ2-3	CASSFTGQPDTQYF
TRBV11-3	TRBJ1-4	CASSPVGRREKLFF
TRBV7-7	TRBJ2-5	CASSLGLEETQYF
TRBV18	TRBJ1-2	CASSPGQGQNYGYTF